One and the same sample provided the 23 T cell receptor beta chains below, sequenced in a study of cytomegalovirus exposure and HLA in healthy donors. PCR primers comprised 60 Vbeta and 13 Jbeta primers. Method: immunoSEQ multiplex PCR; TCRdb's copy keeps in-frame clones and lacks some. The repertoire holds 150,000 to 200,000 clones, 70% to 75% seen once, with 4% to 5% in the top ten. The sequenced sample consisted of PBMCs. These receptors were collected from a man between 18 and 29 years old in good health and CMV-seropositive.

CDR3 DNA sequence: TGCGCCAGCAGCCCGGGACAGGGAATGAACACTGAAGCTTTCTTT. This codes for CASSPGQGMNTEAFF. V gene TRBV5-1 combines with J gene TRBJ1-1; 9 bases match TRBD1. V shed 4 bases, J shed 0 bases, and the junction held 4 bases outside the gene matches. Germline loops: CDR1 SGHRS, CDR2 YFSETQ. The CDR3 is made up of 15 amino acids.

This chain uses TRBV10-3 with TRBJ2-5; 14 nucleotides agree with TRBD2. Trimming removed 8 bases from V and 5 bases from J; junction bases left unmatched: 16. CDR3 size: 18 residues. The germline V gene has CDR1 ENHRY and CDR2 SYGVKD. CDR3 nucleotide sequence: TGTGCCATCCTAGGTGACTCCTGGACTAGCGGGAGGTCGGAGACCCAGTACTTC. Encoded protein: CAILGDSWTSGRSETQYF.

The V and J genes are TRBV19 and TRBJ1-2, with 7 bases fitting TRBD1. V trimming: 5 bases; J trimming: 6 bases; junction bases outside the gene matches: 6. Germline CDR1 reads LNHDA; CDR2 reads SQIVND (reference sequence). CDR3 length equals 13 residues. The CDR3 here is CASSPTGENGYTF. CDR3 DNA: TGTGCCAGTAGTCCTACAGGGGAAAATGGCTACACCTTC.

This chain connects TRBV11-2 to TRBJ1-1; TRBD1 matches at 8 bases. The germline gives CDR1 SGHAT, CDR2 FQNNGV. With V trimmed by 4 bases and J by 4 bases, 11 bases remained unmatched. The CDR3 is made up of 16 amino acids. The CDR3 DNA sequence: TGTGCCAGCAGCTCAACGACAGGGGTCAAGGGCACTGAAGCTTTCTTT. Translated, it gives CASSSTTGVKGTEAFF. Filled out from reference TRBV11-2 and TRBJ1-1, the complete variable domain reads EAGVAQSPRYKIIEKRQSVAFWCNPISGHATLYWYQQILGQGPKLLIQFQNNGVVDDSQLPKDRFSAERLKGVDSTLKIQPAKLEDSAVYLCASSSTTGVKGTEAFFGQGTRLTVV.

This clone was counted a few times. The chain links TRBV6-1 to TRBJ2-2; D gene ambiguous. The V end was cut by 4 bases, the J end by 5 bases, with 5 bases between. Germline CDR1 and CDR2: MNHNS and SASEGT. The CDR3 totals 12 residues. CDR3 protein: CASSAVTGELFF. CDR3 in DNA: TGTGCCAGCAGTGCCGTGACCGGGGAGCTGTTTTTT.

The chain recombines TRBV6-5 with TRBJ1-4; 8 bases match TRBD1. The CDR3 is made up of 16 amino acids. Unmatched junction bases numbered 9, after V lost 6 bases and J lost 3 bases. From germline, CDR1 is MNHEY and CDR2 SVGAGI. The CDR3 region is CASSYDRGFANEKLFF. In DNA, the CDR3 is TGTGCCAGCAGCTACGACAGGGGATTTGCTAATGAAAAACTGTTTTTT.

CDR3 nucleotides: TGTGCCAGCAGCTTAGGTGGCGGCGAGCAGTACGTC. It encodes CASSLGGGEQYV. The chain uses TRBV13 and TRBJ2-7; D not certain. The CDR3 consists of 12 residues. Between the trimmed V and J ends, which lost 0 bases and 6 bases, there was a span of 6 bases. CDR1 PRHDT and CDR2 FYEKMQ come from the germline V gene (reference sequence).

The chain combines TRBV6-1 with TRBJ2-7; 9 bases are shared with TRBD1. Germline CDR1 and CDR2: MNHNS and SASEGT. The junction had 5 bases not matched to a gene; V was cut back by 5 bases and J by 3 bases. The CDR3 runs to 14 residues. In nucleotides, the CDR3 is TGTGCCAGCAGTAGAACGGGACAGGGCTACGAGCAGTACGTC. Protein: CASSRTGQGYEQYV.

This clone has just one count. The chain has TRBV4-1 and TRBJ2-7, with TRBD2 identical over 7 bases. Germline values: CDR1 MGHRA, CDR2 YSYEKL. Trimming removed 0 bases from V and 6 bases from J; junction bases left unmatched: 5. The CDR3 has 14 amino acids. The CDR3 loop is CASSQDRGGGEQYV. The CDR3 coding sequence is TGCGCCAGCAGCCAAGATCGGGGCGGGGGCGAGCAGTACGTC.

The CDR3 reads CASSDPTDPRNTEAFF. The CDR3 nucleotides are TGTGCCAGCAGTGATCCCACAGACCCGAGGAACACTGAAGCTTTCTTT. The chain joins TRBV2 to TRBJ1-1, with unresolved D. CDR3 length equals 16 residues. V was shortened by 3 bases and J by 1 base, with 15 bases between the two germline ends. CDR1 is SNHLY, CDR2 FYNNEI, per germline.

This chain connects TRBV19 to TRBJ2-7; possible D gene TRBD2, 6 bases. Trimming left V 8 bases short and J 1 base short, with 12 bases between. The CDR3 is 13 residues long. Germline lookup yields CDR1 LNHDA and CDR2 SQIVND (reference sequence). CDR3 DNA sequence: TGTGCCAGTTCGAAGGGGAGGTCCTACGAGCAGTACGTC. Translating it yields CASSKGRSYEQYV.

V usage is TRBV27 and J usage is TRBJ2-2; 10 bases map to TRBD2. The CDR3 covers 15 residues. Germline V gene lookup returns CDR1 MNHEY and CDR2 SMNVEV (reference sequence). The V segment lost 5 bases and the J segment 15 bases; nucleotides outside the gene matches: 15. Here the CDR3 reads CASSARLAGFGFLFF. CDR3 bases: TGTGCCAGCAGTGCACGACTAGCGGGTTTTGGATTTTTGTTTTTT.

CDR3 loop: CASSLANLGGAGNNEQFF. CDR3 bases: TGCGCCAGCAGCTTGGCCAATTTAGGGGGAGCGGGAAACAATGAGCAGTTCTTC. The chain employs TRBV5-1 and TRBJ2-1, with D perhaps TRBD2 (7 bases). With 0 bases removed from V and 5 bases from J, the gap between germline ends came to 21 bases. The length of the CDR3 is 18 residues. Germline CDR1 reads SGHRS; CDR2 reads YFSETQ.

V gene TRBV9 combines with J gene TRBJ2-3, with 7 bases aligning to TRBD2. V trimming: 2 bases; J trimming: 3 bases; junction bases outside the gene matches: 9. Germline V CDR1 and CDR2: SGDLS, YYNGEE. This CDR3 spans 16 amino acids. The CDR3, as DNA: TGTGCCAGCAGCGTGGGAGGGAATGATCTGACAGATACGCAGTATTTT. Encoded protein: CASSVGGNDLTDTQYF.

The V call is TRBV9, the J call TRBJ2-2; TRBD2 is a possible D gene (6 bases). Germline CDR1 is SGDLS and CDR2 is YYNGEE. The CDR3 sequence is 15 residues long. The V and J ends lost 3 bases and 1 base respectively, with 10 bases between them. CDR3 residues: CASSAGSGNTGELFF. As DNA, the CDR3 is TGTGCCAGCAGCGCGGGTAGCGGGAACACCGGGGAGCTGTTTTTT.

V is TRBV7-2 and J is TRBJ2-2; 8 bases map to TRBD2. Germline loops: CDR1 SGHTA, CDR2 FQGNSA. V dropped 1 base and J dropped 0; count of bases not matched to a gene: 10. This CDR3 is 19 amino acids long. CDR3 sequence reads: CASSLDLPAGDANTGELFF. CDR3 in DNA: TGTGCCAGCAGCTTAGACCTTCCAGCGGGGGACGCGAACACCGGGGAGCTGTTTTTT.

The chain uses TRBV27 and TRBJ1-1, with D possibly matching TRBD1 (5 bases). CDR1 is MNHEY and CDR2 is SMNVEV in the germline V gene (reference sequence). V lost 3 bases, J lost 3 bases, and 8 bases lay in between. The CDR3 spans 13 residues. CDR3 coding DNA: TGTGCCAGCAGTTTCGGGGGGGACACTGAAGCTTTCTTT. It is translated as CASSFGGDTEAFF.

This clone was observed a few times. This sequence joins TRBV5-1 and TRBJ2-5, with D uncertain. The V end lost 4 bases, the J end lost 2 bases, and 3 bases lay between the germline ends. Germline CDR1 is SGHRS and CDR2 is YFSETQ. This CDR3 region has 11 residues. This chain's CDR3 is CASSAQETQYF. CDR3 DNA: TGCGCCAGCAGCGCGCAAGAGACCCAGTACTTC.

This chain links TRBV7-9 with TRBJ2-3; tentatively, D is TRBD1 (5 bases). V was trimmed by 3 bases and J by 5 bases, leaving 6 bases between them. The length of the CDR3 is 12 residues. Germline V CDR1 and CDR2: SEHNR, FQNEAQ (reference sequence). This CDR3 is CASSFTGDTQYF. The CDR3 DNA follows: TGTGCCAGCAGCTTTACAGGAGATACGCAGTATTTT.

The chain is built from TRBV30 and TRBJ2-5, with D unresolved. V was pared by 4 bases and J by 2 bases, with 11 bases between. CDR1 and CDR2 from the germline V gene are GTSNPN and SVGIG (reference sequence). This CDR3 has 13 amino acids. The CDR3 sequence: CAWTYTSQETQYF. The CDR3 region has the DNA TGTGCCTGGACCTATACTTCTCAAGAGACCCAGTACTTC.

The chain links TRBV9 to TRBJ1-4; D not resolved. From germline, CDR1 is SGDLS and CDR2 YYNGEE. The CDR3 runs 14 residues. Trimming took 4 bases from V and 3 from J, leaving 10 bases between them. The CDR3 here is CASSPQVANEKLFF. CDR3 coding DNA: TGTGCCAGCAGCCCCCAGGTGGCTAATGAAAAACTGTTTTTT.

This clone was counted once. This sequence joins TRBV11-3 and TRBJ2-2; D ambiguous. The germline V gene encodes CDR1 SGHNT and CDR2 YENEEA. The CDR3 length is 13 residues. Trimming took 3 bases from V and 6 from J, leaving 8 bases between them. Here the CDR3 reads CASSFGPAGELFF. CDR3 coding DNA: TGTGCCAGCAGCTTTGGGCCCGCCGGGGAGCTGTTTTTT.

This chain uses TRBV7-3 with TRBJ1-4; 8 bases map to TRBD1. The CDR3 is 15 amino acids. With V trimmed by 2 bases and J by 3 bases, 2 bases remained unmatched. Germline V CDR1 and CDR2: SGHTA, FQGTGA. The CDR3 loop is CASSLGRGPNEKLFF. The CDR3 nucleotides are TGTGCCAGCAGCTTAGGCAGGGGGCCTAATGAAAAACTGTTTTTT.